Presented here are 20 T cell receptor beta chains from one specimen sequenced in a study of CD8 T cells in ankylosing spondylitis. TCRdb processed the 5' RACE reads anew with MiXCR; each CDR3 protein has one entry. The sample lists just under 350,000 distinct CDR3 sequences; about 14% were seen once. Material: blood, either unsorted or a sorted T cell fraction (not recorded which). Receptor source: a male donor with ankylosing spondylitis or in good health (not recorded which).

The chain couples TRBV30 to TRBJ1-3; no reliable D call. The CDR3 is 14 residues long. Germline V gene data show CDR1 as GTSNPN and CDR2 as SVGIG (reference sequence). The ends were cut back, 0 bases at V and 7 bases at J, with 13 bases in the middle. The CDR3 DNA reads TGTGCCTGGAGTGTACGATTGAGCAGGAACACCATATATTTT. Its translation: CAWSVRLSRNTIYF.

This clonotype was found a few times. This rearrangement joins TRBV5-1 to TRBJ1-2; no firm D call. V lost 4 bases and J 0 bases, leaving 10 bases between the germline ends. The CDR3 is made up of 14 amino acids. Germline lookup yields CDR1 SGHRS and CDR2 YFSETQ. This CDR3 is CASSPQAPNYGYTF. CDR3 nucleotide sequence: TGCGCCAGCAGCCCCCAGGCCCCTAACTATGGCTACACCTTC.

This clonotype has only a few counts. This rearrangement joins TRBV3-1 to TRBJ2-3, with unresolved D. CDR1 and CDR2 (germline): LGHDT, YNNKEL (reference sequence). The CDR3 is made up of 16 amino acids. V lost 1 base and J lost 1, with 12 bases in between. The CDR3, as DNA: TGTGCCAGCAGCCAAGGCGATGGAACGGGCACAGATACGCAGTATTTT. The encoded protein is CASSQGDGTGTDTQYF.

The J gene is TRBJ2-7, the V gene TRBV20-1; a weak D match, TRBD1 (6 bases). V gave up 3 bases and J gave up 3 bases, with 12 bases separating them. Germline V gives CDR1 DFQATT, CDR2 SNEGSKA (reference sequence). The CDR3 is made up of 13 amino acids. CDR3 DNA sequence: TGCAGTGCTAGTGCCCAGGGGATCTACGAGCAGTACTTC. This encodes CSASAQGIYEQYF.

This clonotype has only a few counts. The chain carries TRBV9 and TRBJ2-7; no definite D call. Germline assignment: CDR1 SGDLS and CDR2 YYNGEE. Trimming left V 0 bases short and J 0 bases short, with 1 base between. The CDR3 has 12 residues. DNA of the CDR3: TGTGCCAGCAGCGTAGACTCCTACGAGCAGTACTTC. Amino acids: CASSVDSYEQYF.

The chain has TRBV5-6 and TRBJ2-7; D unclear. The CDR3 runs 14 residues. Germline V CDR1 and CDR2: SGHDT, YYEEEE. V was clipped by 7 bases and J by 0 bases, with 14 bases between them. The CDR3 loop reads CASGPGLLSYEQYF. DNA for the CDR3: TGTGCCAGCGGCCCCGGGCTCCTCTCCTACGAGCAGTACTTC.

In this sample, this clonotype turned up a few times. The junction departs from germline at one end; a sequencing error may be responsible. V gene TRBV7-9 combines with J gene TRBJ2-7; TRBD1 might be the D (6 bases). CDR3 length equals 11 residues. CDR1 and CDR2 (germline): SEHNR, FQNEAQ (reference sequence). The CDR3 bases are TGTGCCAGCAGCTTAACCGGGACAACGAGCTTC. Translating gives CASSLTGTTSF.

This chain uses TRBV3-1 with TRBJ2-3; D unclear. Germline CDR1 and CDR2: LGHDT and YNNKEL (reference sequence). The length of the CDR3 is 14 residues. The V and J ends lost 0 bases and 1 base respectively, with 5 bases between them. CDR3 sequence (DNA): TGTGCCAGCAGCCAAGAGTGGGGCACAGATACGCAGTATTTT. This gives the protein CASSQEWGTDTQYF.

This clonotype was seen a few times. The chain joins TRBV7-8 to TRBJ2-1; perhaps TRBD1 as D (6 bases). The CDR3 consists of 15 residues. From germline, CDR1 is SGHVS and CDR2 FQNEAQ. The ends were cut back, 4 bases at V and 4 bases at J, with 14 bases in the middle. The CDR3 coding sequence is TGTGCCAGCAGCTCCCCGCAGGGGCAGTACAATGAGCAGTTCTTC. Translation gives CASSSPQGQYNEQFF.

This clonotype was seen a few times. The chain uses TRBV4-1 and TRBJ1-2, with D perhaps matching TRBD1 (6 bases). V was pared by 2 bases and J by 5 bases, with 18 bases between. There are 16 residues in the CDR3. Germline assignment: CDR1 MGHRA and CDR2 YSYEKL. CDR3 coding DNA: TGCGCCAGCAGCCAAAAGGGGGGGGGCATCGAATATGGCTACACCTTC. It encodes CASSQKGGGIEYGYTF.

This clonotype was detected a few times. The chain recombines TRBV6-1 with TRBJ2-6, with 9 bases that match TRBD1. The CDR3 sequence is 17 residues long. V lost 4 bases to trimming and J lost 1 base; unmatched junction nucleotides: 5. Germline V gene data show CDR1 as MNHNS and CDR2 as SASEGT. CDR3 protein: CASSATGGASGANVLTF. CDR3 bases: TGTGCCAGCAGTGCGACAGGGGGGGCTTCTGGGGCCAACGTCCTGACTTTC.

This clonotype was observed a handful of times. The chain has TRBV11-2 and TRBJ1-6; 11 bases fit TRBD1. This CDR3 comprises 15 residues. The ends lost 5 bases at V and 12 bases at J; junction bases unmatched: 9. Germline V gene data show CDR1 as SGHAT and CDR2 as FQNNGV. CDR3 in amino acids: CASSRTGTGGGPLHF. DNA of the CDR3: TGTGCCAGCAGCCGTACCGGGACAGGGGGAGGACCCCTCCACTTT.

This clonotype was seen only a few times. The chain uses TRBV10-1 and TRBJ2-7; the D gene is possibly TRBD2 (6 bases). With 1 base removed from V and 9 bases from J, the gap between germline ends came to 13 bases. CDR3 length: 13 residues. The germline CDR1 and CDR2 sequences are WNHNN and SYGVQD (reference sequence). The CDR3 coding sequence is TGCGCCAGCAGTGAGTGGGGGGTATCGGGGCAGTACTTC. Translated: CASSEWGVSGQYF.

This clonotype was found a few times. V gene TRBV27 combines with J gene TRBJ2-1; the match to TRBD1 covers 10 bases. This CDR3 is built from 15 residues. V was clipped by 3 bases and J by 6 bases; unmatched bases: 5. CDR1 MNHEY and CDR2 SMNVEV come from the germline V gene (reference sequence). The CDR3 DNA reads TGTGCCAGCAGTTTGGGGACAGGGGCAACCAATGAGCAGTTCTTC. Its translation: CASSLGTGATNEQFF.

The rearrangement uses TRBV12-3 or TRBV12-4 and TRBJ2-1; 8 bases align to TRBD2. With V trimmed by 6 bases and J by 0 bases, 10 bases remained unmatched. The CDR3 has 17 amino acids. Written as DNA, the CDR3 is TGTGCCAGCAGCGGAGAGAGCGGGGGTGGCTCCTACAATGAGCAGTTCTTC. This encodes CASSGESGGGSYNEQFF.

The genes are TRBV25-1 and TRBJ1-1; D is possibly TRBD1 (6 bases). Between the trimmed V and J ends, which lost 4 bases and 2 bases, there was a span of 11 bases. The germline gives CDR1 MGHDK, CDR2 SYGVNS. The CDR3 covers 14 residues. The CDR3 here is CASSVQGFNTEAFF. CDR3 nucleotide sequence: TGTGCCAGCAGTGTTCAGGGGTTTAACACTGAAGCTTTCTTT.

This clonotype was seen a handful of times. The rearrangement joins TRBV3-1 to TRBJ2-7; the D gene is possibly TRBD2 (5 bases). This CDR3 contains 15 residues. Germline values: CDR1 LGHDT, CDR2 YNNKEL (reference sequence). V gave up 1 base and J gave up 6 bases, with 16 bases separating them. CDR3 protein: CASSQVGLPGSEQYF. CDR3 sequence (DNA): TGTGCCAGCAGCCAAGTCGGACTCCCGGGTTCCGAGCAGTACTTC.

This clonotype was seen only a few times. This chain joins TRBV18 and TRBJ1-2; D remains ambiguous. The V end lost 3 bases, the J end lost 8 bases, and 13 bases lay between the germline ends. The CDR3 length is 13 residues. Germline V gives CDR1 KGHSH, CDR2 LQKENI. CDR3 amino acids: CASSPDVSGGYTF. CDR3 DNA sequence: TGTGCCAGCTCACCGGACGTGTCTGGAGGCTACACCTTC.

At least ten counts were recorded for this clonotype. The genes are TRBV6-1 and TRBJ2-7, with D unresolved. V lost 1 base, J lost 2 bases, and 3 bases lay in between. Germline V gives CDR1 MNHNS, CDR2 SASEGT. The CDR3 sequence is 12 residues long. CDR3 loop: CASSEGTYEQYF. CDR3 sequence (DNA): TGTGCCAGCAGTGAAGGGACCTACGAGCAGTACTTC.

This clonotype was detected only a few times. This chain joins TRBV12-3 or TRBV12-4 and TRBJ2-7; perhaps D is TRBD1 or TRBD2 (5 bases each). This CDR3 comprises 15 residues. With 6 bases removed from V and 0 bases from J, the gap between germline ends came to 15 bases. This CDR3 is CASSGAHGDSYEQYF. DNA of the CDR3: TGTGCCAGCAGCGGGGCCCACGGGGACTCCTACGAGCAGTACTTC.